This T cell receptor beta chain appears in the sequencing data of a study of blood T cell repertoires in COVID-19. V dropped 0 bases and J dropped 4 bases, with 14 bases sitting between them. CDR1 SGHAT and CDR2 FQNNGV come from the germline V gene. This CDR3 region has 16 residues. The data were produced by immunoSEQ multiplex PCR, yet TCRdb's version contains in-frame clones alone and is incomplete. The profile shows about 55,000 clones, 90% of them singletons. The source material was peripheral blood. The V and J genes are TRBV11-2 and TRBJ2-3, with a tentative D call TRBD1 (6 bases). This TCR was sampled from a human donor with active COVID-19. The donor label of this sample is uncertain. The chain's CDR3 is CASSLDGGLLPDTQYF. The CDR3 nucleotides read TGTGCCAGCAGCTTAGATGGGGGCCTTCTGCCAGATACGCAGTATTTT.